This T cell receptor (beta chain) was recorded in a study of a mutant IDH1 vaccine in newly diagnosed glioma. In the study overall: The earlier regimen, radiotherapy, temozolomide, or both, was most often both.

As to this clone: Its specificity is not known.

CDR3 length: 12 residues. CDR1 LGHNA and CDR2 YNFKEQ come from the germline V gene. V was cut by 0 bases and J by 5 bases, with 5 bases left in between. Libraries were prepared by immunoSEQ multiplex PCR; TCRdb keeps only in-frame clonotypes and omits some of them. Of approximately 60,000 clones listed, around 82% were seen once; the top ten hold 3% to 3.5%. Time point given: week 5, during vaccination. The content of each vaccine dose was 300 ug of mutant IDH1 20-mer peptide, and topical imiquimod accompanied it. There were new WHO grade 3 or 4 astrocytomas in the donors, and these were IDH1-mutant and ATRX-lost. Points from the study as a whole: Variations in leading peripheral T cell clonotypes appeared to have no connection with pseudoprogression. Researchers report vaccine-induced immune responses in 93.3% of patients.

The sequences come from PBMCs, collected from a glioma patient whose treatment included an IDH1 peptide vaccine. The receptor's source is a young woman with glioma. Some clones in this sample may be carry-over from other donors' samples. The rearrangement uses TRBV4-2 and TRBJ2-7; D is ambiguous. The CDR3 reads CASSQDLDEQYF. The CDR3 DNA reads TGTGCCAGCAGCCAAGATCTGGACGAGCAGTACTTC.